Here is one T cell receptor (beta chain) with its context. What it recognizes is unknown. V gave up 4 bases and J gave up 6 bases; unmatched junction bases: 13. This CDR3 is 16 amino acids long. CDR1 is SGHRS and CDR2 is YFSETQ in the germline V gene. A second PCR, run for roughly 7 to 12 cycles, used a sample-barcoded 5' primer plus a J-beta primer mix. TCRdb re-analysed the 5' RACE reads in MiXCR, keeping a single row per CDR3 protein. The data hold 1,500,000 or so distinct CDR3 sequences, with 59% observed a single time. Total RNA, at least 5.5 micrograms per sample, was extracted from PBMCs. The data belong to a study of blood T cells in healthy people across ages. Notes on the study in general: Long-lived donors exceeded aged donors in naive CD4+ cells and diversity.

The chain has TRBV5-1 and TRBJ2-1; 7 bases map to TRBD2. The sample taken for sequencing was blood. The source is a man aged 18 to 30 in good health. DNA of the CDR3: TGCGCCAGCAGCGCCCAGACTAGCCCTCTTCCCAATGAGCAGTTCTTC. Translating gives CASSAQTSPLPNEQFF.